Below, 30 T cell receptor beta chains from the same sample are listed, as sequenced in a study of vaccination effects on CD4 cells after COVID-19. Expansion of antigen-specific CD4+ T cells with viral peptide pools was carried out by the ViraFEST assay before sequencing. Isolation of CD4+ T cells took place after more than 9 days of culture. Participants were vaccinated with two doses of either the BNT162b2 or mRNA-1273 vaccine. Produced via immunoSEQ multiplex PCR; TCRdb's table is partial and in-frame only. The table lists about 24,000 clones, roughly 80% of them singletons. These receptors have no known antigen. Sequenced here: CD4+ T cells from PBMCs cultured with SARS-CoV-2 spike peptides, sampled after COVID-19 vaccination. The receptors shown here come from a human donor who received a COVID-19 vaccine. Some clones in this sample may be carry-over from other donors' samples.

The genes are TRBV5-1 and TRBJ1-2, with 7 bases aligning to TRBD1. The junction had 9 bases not matched to a gene; V was cut back by 2 bases and J by 8 bases. Per germline, CDR1 SGHRS and CDR2 YFSETQ. This CDR3 region has 14 residues. The CDR3 sequence: CASSFDARQGGYTF. The DNA of the CDR3 is TGCGCCAGCAGCTTCGATGCCCGACAGGGCGGCTACACCTTC.

V is TRBV7-2 and J is TRBJ1-2; D possibly corresponds to TRBD1 (5 bases). Trimming removed 3 bases from V and 6 bases from J, with 11 bases in between. The CDR3 is made up of 13 amino acids. CDR1 and CDR2 from the germline V gene are SGHTA and FQGNSA. CDR3: CASSLGEGDGYTF. Written as DNA, the CDR3 is TGTGCCAGCAGCTTGGGGGAAGGCGATGGCTACACCTTC.

The chain couples TRBV24-1 to TRBJ1-3; weak D call: TRBD1 (6 bases). V lost 4 bases, J lost 8 bases, and 14 bases lay in between. CDR1 is KGHDR and CDR2 is SFDVKD in the germline V gene. The CDR3 totals 14 residues. The CDR3 is CATSELTGPDTIYF. The CDR3 region has the DNA TGTGCCACCAGTGAATTAACAGGGCCGGACACCATATATTTT.

The chain recombines TRBV19 with TRBJ1-1, with D possibly matching TRBD1 (5 bases). Germline CDR1 is LNHDA and CDR2 is SQIVND (reference sequence). The CDR3 has 12 amino acids. The V end lost 6 bases, the J end lost 10 bases, and 15 bases lay between the germline ends. The CDR3 spells CASSQKTEVAFF. The CDR3 bases are TGTGCCAGTAGCCAAAAGACAGAGGTAGCTTTCTTT.

The rearrangement links TRBV5-1 to TRBJ1-4; 8 positions match TRBD1. V lost 4 bases and J lost 7; bases outside the gene matches: 6. CDR1 and CDR2 (germline): SGHRS, YFSETQ. This CDR3 is 14 amino acids long. The CDR3 spells CASSPQGAGEKLFF. For the CDR3, the DNA is TGCGCCAGCAGCCCGCAGGGGGCGGGTGAAAAACTGTTTTTT.

The V and J genes are TRBV11-2 and TRBJ2-2; D gene uncertain. Trimming stripped 0 bases from V and 6 bases from J, with 5 bases between. This CDR3 has 13 amino acids. CDR1 is SGHAT, CDR2 FQNNGV, per germline. This CDR3 is CASSLDGPGELFF. CDR3 bases: TGTGCCAGCAGCTTAGACGGGCCCGGGGAGCTGTTTTTT.

The J gene is TRBJ1-5, the V gene TRBV2; TRBD1 might be the D (5 bases). Between the trimmed V and J ends, which lost 5 bases and 7 bases, there was a span of 12 bases. The germline V gene has CDR1 SNHLY and CDR2 FYNNEI. The CDR3 extends over 13 amino acids. CDR3 loop: CASSLAGYQPQHF. The CDR3 DNA is TGTGCCAGCAGTTTGGCAGGGTACCAGCCCCAGCATTTT.

The chain employs TRBV9 and TRBJ1-4, with 8 nucleotides matching TRBD1. The junction had 7 bases not matched to a gene; V was cut back by 2 bases and J by 7 bases. CDR1 and CDR2 from the germline V gene are SGDLS and YYNGEE. This CDR3 is built from 15 residues. The chain's CDR3 is CASSVADRESEKLFF. The DNA of the CDR3 is TGTGCCAGCAGCGTCGCGGACAGGGAAAGTGAAAAACTGTTTTTT.

The rearrangement links TRBV19 to TRBJ1-4, with TRBD1 matching 11 bases. Trimming removed 7 bases from V and 8 bases from J; junction bases left unmatched: 6. The CDR3 covers 14 residues. Germline V gene lookup returns CDR1 LNHDA and CDR2 SQIVND (reference sequence). CDR3 region: CASNRGTGGEKLFF. CDR3 nucleotide sequence: TGTGCCAGTAATCGGGGGACAGGGGGAGAAAAACTGTTTTTT.

The CDR3 protein is CASSLPWGSTDTQYF. DNA for the CDR3: TGCGCCAGCAGCTTACCGTGGGGGTCCACAGATACGCAGTATTTT. The J gene is TRBJ2-3, the V gene TRBV5-1; D tentatively reads TRBD1 or TRBD2 (5 bases each). The V end was cut by 2 bases, the J end by 2 bases, with 12 bases between. The CDR3 runs to 15 residues. Germline V gives CDR1 SGHRS, CDR2 YFSETQ.

The chain recombines TRBV2 with TRBJ1-5; 11 bases are a match to TRBD1. The germline gives CDR1 SNHLY, CDR2 FYNNEI. The J segment lost 3 bases and the V segment lost 6 bases, leaving 4 bases of the junction unmatched. The CDR3 covers 15 residues. The CDR3 nucleotides read TGTGCCAGCAGGGGGACAGGGGGTTACAATCAGCCCCAGCATTTT. It is translated as CASRGTGGYNQPQHF.

The chain carries TRBV25-1 and TRBJ1-1, with D unresolved. Germline-derived CDR1 and CDR2 are MGHDK and SYGVNS. The CDR3 is 14 residues long. V dropped 2 bases and J dropped 5 bases, with 12 bases sitting between them. CDR3 protein: CASSEPMDGTEAFF. DNA for the CDR3: TGTGCCAGCAGTGAACCAATGGACGGGACTGAAGCTTTCTTT.

The chain couples TRBV10-3 to TRBJ2-2, with a possible D match to TRBD2 (5 bases). The CDR3 is made up of 16 amino acids. Germline CDR1 ENHRY, CDR2 SYGVKD. With 3 bases removed from V and 2 bases from J, the gap between germline ends came to 13 bases. The CDR3 loop reads CAISEMQRQNTGELFF. The CDR3 DNA reads as TGTGCCATCAGTGAAATGCAGCGGCAAAACACCGGGGAGCTGTTTTTT.

This clone was seen more than once but under ten times. The chain joins TRBV30 to TRBJ1-6, with 7 bases matching TRBD1. V lost 2 bases and J lost 8; bases outside the gene matches: 9. Germline V gene lookup returns CDR1 GTSNPN and CDR2 SVGIG (reference sequence). The CDR3 runs 15 residues. For the CDR3, the DNA is TGTGCCTGGAGTTGGTCCCGGACAGGTTATTCACCCCTCCACTTT. This encodes CAWSWSRTGYSPLHF.

The chain links TRBV5-1 to TRBJ2-2; D is possibly TRBD1 or TRBD2 (7 bases each). Germline loops: CDR1 SGHRS, CDR2 YFSETQ. V shed 3 bases and J shed 2 bases, with 14 bases lying between them. The CDR3 has 16 amino acids. Here the CDR3 reads CASSSQGGPNTGELFF. CDR3 DNA: TGCGCCAGCAGCTCTCAGGGGGGGCCCAACACCGGGGAGCTGTTTTTT. Drawing the rest from reference TRBV5-1 and TRBJ2-2, the complete variable domain is KAGVTQTPRYLIKTRGQQVTLSCSPISGHRSVSWYQQTPGQGLQFLFEYFSETQRNKGNFPGRFSGRQFSNSRSEMNVSTLELGDSALYLCASSSQGGPNTGELFFGEGSRLTVL.

V usage is TRBV6-1 and J usage is TRBJ2-5; D not resolved. The CDR3 has 13 amino acids. Germline CDR1 MNHNS, CDR2 SASEGT. The V end lost 2 bases, the J end lost 1 base, and 5 bases lay between the germline ends. The DNA of the CDR3 is TGTGCCAGCAGTGAATTGAGCCAAGAGACCCAGTACTTC. Translating it yields CASSELSQETQYF.

The CDR3 loop reads CASSQGGPEQFF. In DNA, the CDR3 is TGTGCCAGCAGCCAGGGTGGGCCCGAGCAGTTCTTC. The chain links TRBV7-7 to TRBJ2-1, with TRBD1 as a possible D gene (5 bases). V dropped 5 bases and J dropped 10 bases, with 12 bases sitting between them. The CDR3 has 12 amino acids. Germline V gives CDR1 SSHAT, CDR2 FNYEAQ (reference sequence).

The chain recombines TRBV5-1 with TRBJ1-2; D is perhaps TRBD1 (5 bases). The CDR3 is 14 amino acids. CDR1 is SGHRS, CDR2 YFSETQ, per germline. V lost 2 bases to trimming and J lost 4 bases, with 12 bases between them. CDR3 nucleotide sequence: TGCGCCAGCAGCTTCACAGGCGTTGGCTATGGCTACACCTTC. Its protein product is CASSFTGVGYGYTF.

The gene calls are TRBV28 and TRBJ1-2; D is uncertain. This CDR3 region has 13 residues. V was trimmed by 7 bases and J by 3 bases, leaving 12 bases between them. Germline V lookup: CDR1 MDHEN, CDR2 SYDVKM. In nucleotides, the CDR3 is TGTGCCAGCACCCAACTGAACGACTATGGCTACACCTTC. Protein product: CASTQLNDYGYTF.

V is TRBV7-2 and J is TRBJ2-3; a possible D gene is TRBD1 (5 bases). The germline V and J ends were trimmed by 5 bases and 0 bases, with 9 bases remaining between them. The CDR3 totals 14 residues. CDR1 is SGHTA, CDR2 FQGNSA, per germline. The CDR3 coding sequence is TGTGCCAGCAGCGCAGGGCCTAGCACAGATACGCAGTATTTT. Encoded protein: CASSAGPSTDTQYF.

The J gene is TRBJ2-7, the V gene TRBV21-1; whether TRBD1, the table's D call, matches the DNA was not checked. TRBV21-1 is noted as a pseudogene. The CDR3 loop spans 15 amino acids. The CDR3 sequence: CANPPGDRKLYEQYV. Here the CDR3 DNA reads TGTGCCAACCCCCCCGGGGACAGGAAACTCTACGAGCAGTACGTC.

A note on this clone: An end of the junction differs from the germline gene, which may be a read error. Here the CDR3 reads CASREDRIHEELFF. CDR3 in DNA: TGCGCCAGCAGGGAGGACAGGATCCATGAAGAACTGTTTTTT. The chain carries TRBV10-2 and TRBJ1-4; the match to TRBD1 covers 7 bases. Germline assignment: CDR1 WSHSY and CDR2 SAAADI. The CDR3 extends over 14 amino acids.

This chain connects TRBV5-6 to TRBJ1-2; TRBD1 matches 8 bases. The CDR3 runs to 16 residues. Germline V lookup: CDR1 SGHDT, CDR2 YYEEEE. J gave up 7 bases and V 2 bases, and 13 bases lay outside the gene matches. The chain's CDR3 is CASSFLQQGGFSGYTF. The CDR3 coding sequence is TGTGCCAGCAGCTTTCTTCAACAGGGGGGTTTCTCTGGCTACACCTTC.

This clone was recorded a few times. The chain has TRBV5-1 and TRBJ2-5; D is undetermined. Trimming took 2 bases from V and 2 from J, leaving 7 bases between them. The CDR3 totals 13 residues. The germline gives CDR1 SGHRS, CDR2 YFSETQ. CDR3 residues: CASSFPEQETQYF. The CDR3 DNA sequence: TGCGCCAGCAGCTTCCCAGAACAAGAGACCCAGTACTTC.

The CDR3 reads CASSMVGGSPLHF. The CDR3 nucleotides are TGTGCCAGTAGTATGGTAGGAGGTTCACCCCTCCACTTT. The chain recombines TRBV19 with TRBJ1-6; D is undetermined. V lost 3 bases and J lost 9, with 9 bases in between. This CDR3 has 13 amino acids. CDR1 is LNHDA and CDR2 is SQIVND in the germline V gene (reference sequence).

V gene TRBV2 combines with J gene TRBJ1-2, with D uncertain. Germline lookup yields CDR1 SNHLY and CDR2 FYNNEI. CDR3 length equals 12 residues. Trimming took 7 bases from V and 3 from J, leaving 9 bases between them. CDR3: CASTYAYYGYTF. The CDR3 bases are TGTGCCAGCACATATGCGTACTATGGCTACACCTTC.

The V and J genes are TRBV5-5 and TRBJ2-1; no reliable D call. V was shortened by 4 bases and J by 0 bases, with 8 bases between the two germline ends. The CDR3 totals 14 residues. Germline assignment: CDR1 SGHKS and CDR2 YYEKEE (reference sequence). The CDR3 sequence: CASSKYSSYNEQFF. The CDR3 DNA reads TGTGCCAGCAGCAAGTATAGCTCCTACAATGAGCAGTTCTTC.

The chain couples TRBV5-6 to TRBJ1-2, with 7 bases identical to TRBD1. Trimming at V came to 1 base and at J to 8 bases, leaving 11 bases not matched to a gene. The CDR3 runs 15 residues. The germline CDR1 and CDR2 sequences are SGHDT and YYEEEE. The CDR3 DNA reads TGTGCCAGCAGCTTGAGCCCCGAGGGGGCTCAAGGCTACACCTTC. It translates to CASSLSPEGAQGYTF.

J is TRBJ1-5 and V is TRBV19; the D gene is possibly TRBD1 (5 bases). CDR1 is LNHDA, CDR2 SQIVND, per germline (reference sequence). V was shortened by 6 bases and J by 3 bases, with 9 bases between the two germline ends. The CDR3 runs to 13 residues. CDR3 in amino acids: CASSRENNQPQHF. CDR3 sequence (DNA): TGTGCCAGTAGCAGGGAGAACAATCAGCCCCAGCATTTT. Full variable domain (remainder filled in from reference TRBV19 and TRBJ1-5): DGGITQSPKYLFRKEGQNVTLSCEQNLNHDAMYWYRQDPGQGLRLIYYSQIVNDFQKGDIAEGYSVSREKKESFPLTVTSAQKNPTAFYLCASSRENNQPQHFGDGTRLSIL.

This clone occurred a few times. The V call is TRBV4-1, the J call TRBJ2-2, with D possibly being TRBD2 (6 bases). The CDR3 is 16 amino acids. Trimming cost V 4 bases and J 3 bases, with 15 bases left between them. CDR1 and CDR2 from the germline V gene are MGHRA and YSYEKL. The chain's CDR3 is CASSRDGGVDTGELFF. The CDR3 nucleotides read TGCGCCAGCAGCCGGGACGGCGGGGTGGACACCGGGGAGCTGTTTTTT.